This T cell receptor (delta chain) was obtained from a study of gamma-delta T cells after stem cell transplantation. Germline V gene lookup returns CDR1 TSWWSYY and CDR2 QGS. This CDR3 contains 21 residues. Turning to this clone: The germline gene is not matched at one end of the junction; a read error may be the cause. The sample contains more than one DNA sequence encoding this CDR3.

TCRdb re-identified clones in the RT-PCR reads via CATT. Among some 13,000 delta-chain clones listed, more than 30% were seen once. Sequencing was carried out using gamma-delta T cells. This chain uses TRDV1 with TRDJ1; TRDD2 matches at 9 bases. The clonotype comes from a human donor. It is not recorded whose cells these are; they may come from a transplant donor. In DNA, the CDR3 is TGCGCTCTTGGGGAATTCACCTTCCTACCCTGTGGGGCACGCTACACCGATAAACTCATCTTT. Translation: CALGEFTFLPCGARYTDKLIF.